The 13 T cell receptor beta chains presented below share a single source sample, sequenced in a study of blood T cell repertoires in COVID-19. The repertoire was sequenced with immunoSEQ multiplex PCR; TCRdb's copy has only in-frame clones and lacks some. The data contain about 120,000 clones, 74% of them seen just once; the ten biggest clones take up around 5.5%. Input material: peripheral blood. The receptors originated from a man in his 60s with acute or convalescent COVID-19.

The J gene is TRBJ1-1, the V gene TRBV5-6, with D possibly TRBD1 on 6 matching bases. Trimming shortened V by 4 bases and J by 0 bases, and 13 bases separated the two germline ends. Germline CDR1 and CDR2: SGHDT and YYEEEE. This CDR3 is 15 amino acids long. The CDR3 spells CASSRRQVMNTEAFF. The CDR3 region has the DNA TGTGCCAGCAGCAGGCGACAGGTCATGAACACTGAAGCTTTCTTT.

This chain connects TRBV11-2 to TRBJ1-2, with 9 bases lining up with TRBD1. The germline V gene encodes CDR1 SGHAT and CDR2 FQNNGV. This CDR3 comprises 14 residues. The V segment lost 1 base and the J segment 5 bases; nucleotides outside the gene matches: 2. For the CDR3, the DNA is TGTGCCAGCAGCTTAGTGGACAGGGGTTATGGCTACACCTTC. Its translation is CASSLVDRGYGYTF.

This chain uses TRBV6-1 with TRBJ1-2; D is perhaps TRBD1 (6 bases). The V gene's germline CDR1 is MNHNS and CDR2 SASEGT. The CDR3 is made up of 16 amino acids. V dropped 3 bases and J dropped 2 bases, with 16 bases sitting between them. Written as DNA, the CDR3 is TGTGCCAGCAGTGACAGGGTGACAGGCGCGAACTATGGCTACACCTTC. Translating gives CASSDRVTGANYGYTF.

V and J are TRBV18 and TRBJ2-7; 13 positions match TRBD2. The V gene's germline CDR1 is KGHSH and CDR2 LQKENI. The CDR3 is 17 amino acids. J gave up 2 bases and V 2 bases, and 6 bases lay outside the gene matches. The CDR3 DNA is TGTGCCAGCTCACCAACTAGCGGGAGGGCCTTAGCCTACGAGCAGTACTTC. This codes for CASSPTSGRALAYEQYF.

This clone has a single count. CDR3 coding DNA: TGTGCCAGCAGTTACGCAGGGGCCTCTGGAAACACCATATATTTT. This sequence encodes CASSYAGASGNTIYF. The V and J genes are TRBV6-5 and TRBJ1-3, with D tentatively TRBD1 (6 bases). CDR3 size: 15 residues. V dropped 2 bases and J dropped 0 bases, with 8 bases sitting between them. Germline-derived CDR1 and CDR2 are MNHEY and SVGAGI.

This rearrangement joins TRBV6-5 to TRBJ2-5, with D maybe TRBD2 (6 bases). CDR3 size: 13 residues. V was trimmed by 0 bases and J by 6 bases, leaving 8 bases between them. Germline V lookup: CDR1 MNHEY, CDR2 SVGAGI. The CDR3 nucleotides read TGTGCCAGCAGTTACTCGGGGGGAAAGACCCAGTACTTC. It specifies CASSYSGGKTQYF.

The V and J genes are TRBV6-1 and TRBJ1-2, with 7 bases that match TRBD1. The trim removed 2 bases at V and 2 bases at J, leaving 8 bases unmatched. Germline values: CDR1 MNHNS, CDR2 SASEGT. This CDR3 is built from 16 residues. CDR3: CASSEPGQLRNYGYTF. The CDR3, as DNA: TGTGCCAGCAGTGAACCGGGACAGCTAAGGAACTATGGCTACACCTTC.

The rearrangement joins TRBV27 to TRBJ2-7, with 9 bases matching TRBD1. The junction had 23 bases not matched to a gene; V was cut back by 5 bases and J by 6 bases. The CDR3 covers 19 residues. The germline V gene encodes CDR1 MNHEY and CDR2 SMNVEV (reference sequence). The CDR3 DNA sequence: TGTGCCAGCAGTCCCGTCCCGGGACAGGGTTGGTCGGTACGTCTCGAGCAGTACTTC. This encodes CASSPVPGQGWSVRLEQYF.

This clone appeared a few times. The chain is built from TRBV5-1 and TRBJ2-7; TRBD1 agrees at 7 bases. The germline V gene has CDR1 SGHRS and CDR2 YFSETQ. The CDR3 is 14 amino acids. V lost 4 bases to trimming and J lost 3 bases; unmatched junction nucleotides: 7. The CDR3 nucleotides read TGCGCCAGCAGCCCCCTAGGGGGCAGCTACGAGCAGTACTTC. As protein: CASSPLGGSYEQYF.

The chain recombines TRBV2 with TRBJ2-1; D possibly corresponds to TRBD1 (6 bases). The germline gives CDR1 SNHLY, CDR2 FYNNEI. Trimming shortened V by 5 bases and J by 3 bases, and 14 bases separated the two germline ends. CDR3 size: 15 residues. CDR3 protein: CASSLPGTIYNEQFF. CDR3 in DNA: TGTGCCAGCAGTCTTCCGGGGACAATCTACAATGAGCAGTTCTTC.

Details on this clone: Other DNA sequences in this sample translate to the same CDR3. V is TRBV5-1 and J is TRBJ2-7; 7 bases match TRBD1. V lost 3 bases, J lost 4 bases, and 1 base stayed unmatched. The CDR3 is made up of 12 amino acids. Per germline, CDR1 SGHRS and CDR2 YFSETQ. CDR3 loop: CASSSQGYEQYF. DNA for the CDR3: TGCGCCAGCAGCTCACAGGGGTACGAGCAGTACTTC.

The V call is TRBV19, the J call TRBJ2-2; D might be TRBD2 (6 bases). V shed 2 bases and J shed 8 bases, with 9 bases lying between them. This CDR3 spans 13 amino acids. Germline values: CDR1 LNHDA, CDR2 SQIVND (reference sequence). CDR3 sequence reads: CASSILLAGELFF. The CDR3 coding sequence is TGTGCCAGTAGTATACTCCTAGCGGGGGAGCTGTTTTTT.

The chain has TRBV21-1 and TRBJ1-1; TRBD1, the D gene given by the table, was not confirmed from the DNA. TRBV21-1 is a documented pseudogene. This CDR3 spans 18 amino acids. CDR3 protein: CASSKVTDRGALNTEAFF. The CDR3 nucleotides read TGTGCCAGCAGCAAAGTGACGGACAGGGGGGCCCTGAACACTGAAGCTTTCTTT.